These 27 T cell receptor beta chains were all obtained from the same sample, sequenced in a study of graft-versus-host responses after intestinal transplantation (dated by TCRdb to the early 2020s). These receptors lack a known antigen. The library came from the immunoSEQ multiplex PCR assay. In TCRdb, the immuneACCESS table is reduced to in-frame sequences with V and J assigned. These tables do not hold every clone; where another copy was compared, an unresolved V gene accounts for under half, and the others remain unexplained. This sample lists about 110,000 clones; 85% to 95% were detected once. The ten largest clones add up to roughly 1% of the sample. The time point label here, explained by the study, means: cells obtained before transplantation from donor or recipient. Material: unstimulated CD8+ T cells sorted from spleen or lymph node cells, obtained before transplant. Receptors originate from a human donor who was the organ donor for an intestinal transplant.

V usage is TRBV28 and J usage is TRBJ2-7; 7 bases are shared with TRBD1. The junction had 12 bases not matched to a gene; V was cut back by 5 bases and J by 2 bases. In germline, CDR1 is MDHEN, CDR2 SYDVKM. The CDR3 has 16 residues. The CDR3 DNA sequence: TGTGCCAGCAGTCTGAATCCGGGACAGCCCACCTACGAGCAGTACTTC. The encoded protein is CASSLNPGQPTYEQYF.

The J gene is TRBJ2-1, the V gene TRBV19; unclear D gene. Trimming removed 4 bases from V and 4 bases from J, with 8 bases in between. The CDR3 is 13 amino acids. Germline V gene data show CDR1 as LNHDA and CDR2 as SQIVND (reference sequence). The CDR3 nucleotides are TGTGCCAGTAGTACAGGACCTTACAATGAGCAGTTCTTC. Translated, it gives CASSTGPYNEQFF.

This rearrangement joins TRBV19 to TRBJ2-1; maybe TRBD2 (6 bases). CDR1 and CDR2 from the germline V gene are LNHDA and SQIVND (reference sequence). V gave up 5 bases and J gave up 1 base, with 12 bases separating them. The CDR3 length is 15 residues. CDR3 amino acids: CASSAGPPSYNEQFF. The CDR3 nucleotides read TGTGCCAGTAGTGCGGGACCGCCTTCCTACAATGAGCAGTTCTTC.

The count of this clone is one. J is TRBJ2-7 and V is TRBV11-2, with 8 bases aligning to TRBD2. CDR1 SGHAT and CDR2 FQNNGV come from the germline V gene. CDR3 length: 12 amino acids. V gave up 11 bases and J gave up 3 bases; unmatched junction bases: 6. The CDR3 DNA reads TGTGCCTCAGCGGGAGCGAGCTACGAGCAGTACTTC. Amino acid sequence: CASAGASYEQYF. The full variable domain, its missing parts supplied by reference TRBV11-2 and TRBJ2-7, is EAGVAQSPRYKIIEKRQSVAFWCNPISGHATLYWYQQILGQGPKLLIQFQNNGVVDDSQLPKDRFSAERLKGVDSTLKIQPAKLEDSAVYLCASAGASYEQYFGPGTRLTVT.

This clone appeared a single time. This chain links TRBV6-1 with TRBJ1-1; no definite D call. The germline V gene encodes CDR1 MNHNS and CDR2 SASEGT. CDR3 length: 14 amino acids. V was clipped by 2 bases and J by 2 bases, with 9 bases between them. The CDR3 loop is CASSELRGNTEAFF. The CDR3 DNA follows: TGTGCCAGCAGTGAACTTCGGGGAAACACTGAAGCTTTCTTT.

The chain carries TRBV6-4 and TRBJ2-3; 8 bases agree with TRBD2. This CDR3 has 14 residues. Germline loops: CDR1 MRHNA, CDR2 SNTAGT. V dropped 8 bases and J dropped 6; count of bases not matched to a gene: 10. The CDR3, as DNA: TGTGCCAGCGGAAGCGGGAGTTGGGGGGATACGCAGTATTTT. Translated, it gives CASGSGSWGDTQYF.

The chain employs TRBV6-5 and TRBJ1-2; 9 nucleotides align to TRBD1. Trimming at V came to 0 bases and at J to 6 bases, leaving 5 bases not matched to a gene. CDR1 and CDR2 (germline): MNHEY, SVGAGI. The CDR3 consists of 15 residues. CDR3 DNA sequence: TGTGCCAGCAGTTACTCCGGGACAGGGAGGGATGGCTACACCTTC. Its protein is CASSYSGTGRDGYTF.

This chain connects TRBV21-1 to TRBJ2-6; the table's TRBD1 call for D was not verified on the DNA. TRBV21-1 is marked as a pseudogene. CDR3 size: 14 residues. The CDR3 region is CASSKQSGANVLTF. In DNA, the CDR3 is TGTGCCAGCAGCAAACAATCTGGGGCCAACGTCCTGACTTTC.

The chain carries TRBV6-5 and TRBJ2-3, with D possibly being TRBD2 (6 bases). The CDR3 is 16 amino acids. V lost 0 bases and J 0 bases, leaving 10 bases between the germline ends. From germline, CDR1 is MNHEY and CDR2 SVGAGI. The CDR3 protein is CASSYSPGVSTDTQYF. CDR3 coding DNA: TGTGCCAGCAGTTACTCCCCGGGGGTTAGCACAGATACGCAGTATTTT.

The DNA for the CDR3 is TGTGCCAGCAAATACATTTATTACGAGCAGTACTTC. Translating it yields CASKYIYYEQYF. The rearrangement links TRBV2 to TRBJ2-7; D unclear. The CDR3 totals 12 residues. Trimming shortened V by 7 bases and J by 4 bases, and 11 bases separated the two germline ends. CDR1 is SNHLY, CDR2 FYNNEI, per germline.

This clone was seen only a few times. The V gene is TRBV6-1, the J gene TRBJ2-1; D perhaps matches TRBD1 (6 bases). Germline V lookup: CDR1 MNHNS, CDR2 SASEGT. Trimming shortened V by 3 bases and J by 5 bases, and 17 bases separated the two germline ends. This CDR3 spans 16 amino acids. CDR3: CASSEMTIGTHNEQFF. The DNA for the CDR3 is TGTGCCAGCAGTGAGATGACCATAGGGACACACAATGAGCAGTTCTTC.

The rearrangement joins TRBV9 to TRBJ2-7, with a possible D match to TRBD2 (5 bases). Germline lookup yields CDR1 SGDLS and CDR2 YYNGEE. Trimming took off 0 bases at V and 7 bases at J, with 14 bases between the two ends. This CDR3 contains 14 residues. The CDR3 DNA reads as TGTGCCAGCAGCGTAGGTGGAGGAACATTTGAGCAGTACTTC. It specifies CASSVGGGTFEQYF.

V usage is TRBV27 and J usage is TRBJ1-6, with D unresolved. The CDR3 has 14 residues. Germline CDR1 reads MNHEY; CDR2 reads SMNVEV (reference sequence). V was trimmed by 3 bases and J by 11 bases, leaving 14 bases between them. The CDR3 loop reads CASSFGWPGAPLHF. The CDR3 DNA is TGTGCCAGCAGTTTTGGCTGGCCTGGGGCACCCCTCCACTTT.

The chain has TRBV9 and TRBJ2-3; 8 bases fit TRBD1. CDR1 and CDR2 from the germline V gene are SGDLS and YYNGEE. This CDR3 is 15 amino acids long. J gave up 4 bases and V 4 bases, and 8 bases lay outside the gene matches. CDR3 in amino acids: CASSRRTGWADTQYF. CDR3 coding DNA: TGTGCCAGCAGCCGACGGACAGGGTGGGCAGATACGCAGTATTTT.

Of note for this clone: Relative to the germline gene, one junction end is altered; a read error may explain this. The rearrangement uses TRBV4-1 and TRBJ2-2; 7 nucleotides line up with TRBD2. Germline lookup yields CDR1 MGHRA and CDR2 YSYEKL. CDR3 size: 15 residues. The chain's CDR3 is CASSQAFSGTGELFF. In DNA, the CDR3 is TGTGCCAGCAGCCAAGCCTTTAGCGGGACCGGGGAGCTGTTTTTT.

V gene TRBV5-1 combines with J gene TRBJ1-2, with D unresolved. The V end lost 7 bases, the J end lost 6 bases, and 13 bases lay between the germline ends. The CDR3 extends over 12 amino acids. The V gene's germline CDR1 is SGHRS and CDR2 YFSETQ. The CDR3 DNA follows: TGCGCCAGCTTCAGCCAGGCGAATGGCTACACCTTC. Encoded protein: CASFSQANGYTF.

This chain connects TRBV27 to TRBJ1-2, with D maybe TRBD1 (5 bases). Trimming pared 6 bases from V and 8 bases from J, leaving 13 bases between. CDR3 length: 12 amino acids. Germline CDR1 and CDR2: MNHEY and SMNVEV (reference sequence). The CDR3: CASSHGAGGYTF. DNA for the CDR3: TGTGCCAGCAGCCACGGGGCGGGGGGCTACACCTTC.

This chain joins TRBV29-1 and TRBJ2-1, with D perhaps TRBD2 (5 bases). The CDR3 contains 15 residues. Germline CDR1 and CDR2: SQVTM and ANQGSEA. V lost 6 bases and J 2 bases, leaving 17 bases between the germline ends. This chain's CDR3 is CSVDQTAGPYNEQFF. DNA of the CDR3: TGCAGCGTCGACCAGACCGCGGGCCCCTACAATGAGCAGTTCTTC.

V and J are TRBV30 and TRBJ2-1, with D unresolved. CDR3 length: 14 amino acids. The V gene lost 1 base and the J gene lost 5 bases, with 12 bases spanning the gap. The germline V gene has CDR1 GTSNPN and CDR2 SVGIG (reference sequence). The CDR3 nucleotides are TGTGCCTGGAGTGACGATTGGCCTAACAATGAGCAGTTCTTC. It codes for CAWSDDWPNNEQFF.

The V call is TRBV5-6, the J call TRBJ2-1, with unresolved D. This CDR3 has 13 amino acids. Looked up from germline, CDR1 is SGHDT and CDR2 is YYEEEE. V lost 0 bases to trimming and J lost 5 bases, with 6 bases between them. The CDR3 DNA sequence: TGTGCCAGCAGCTTGGCGGGTAACAATGAGCAGTTCTTC. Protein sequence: CASSLAGNNEQFF.

CDR3 nucleotides: TGTGCCAGCAGCTCCCGCGGGACTAGCGGGAGTCCCCACGAGCAGTACTTC. This codes for CASSSRGTSGSPHEQYF. This chain connects TRBV27 to TRBJ2-7; 14 nucleotides match TRBD2. Germline V gives CDR1 MNHEY, CDR2 SMNVEV (reference sequence). V shed 6 bases and J 5 bases; nucleotides not matched to a gene: 12. The CDR3 consists of 17 residues.

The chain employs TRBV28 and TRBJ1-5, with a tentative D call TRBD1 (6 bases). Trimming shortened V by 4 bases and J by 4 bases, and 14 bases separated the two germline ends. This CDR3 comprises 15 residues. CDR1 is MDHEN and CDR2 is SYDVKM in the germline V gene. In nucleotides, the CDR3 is TGTGCCAGCAGTTCAACCGGGACAATTAATCAGCCCCAGCATTTT. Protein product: CASSSTGTINQPQHF.

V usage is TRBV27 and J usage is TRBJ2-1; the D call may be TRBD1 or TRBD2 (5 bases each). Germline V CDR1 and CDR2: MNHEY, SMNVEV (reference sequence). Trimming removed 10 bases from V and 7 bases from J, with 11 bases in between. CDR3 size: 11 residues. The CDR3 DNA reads TGTGCCACCATATGGGGGAATGAGCAGTTCTTC. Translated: CATIWGNEQFF.

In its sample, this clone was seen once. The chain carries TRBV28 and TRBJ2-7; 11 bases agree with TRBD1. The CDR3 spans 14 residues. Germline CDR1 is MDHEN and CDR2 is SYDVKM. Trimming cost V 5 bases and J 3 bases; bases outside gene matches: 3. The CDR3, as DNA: TGTGCCAGCAGTGGACAGGGGGCAAGCTACGAGCAGTACTTC. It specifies CASSGQGASYEQYF.

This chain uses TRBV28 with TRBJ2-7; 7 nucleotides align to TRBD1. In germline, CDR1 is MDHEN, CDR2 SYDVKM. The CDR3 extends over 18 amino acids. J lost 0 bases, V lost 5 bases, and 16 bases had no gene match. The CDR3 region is CASSTFLPGTANSYEQYF. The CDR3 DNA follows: TGTGCCAGCAGTACTTTCCTCCCGGGGACAGCTAACTCCTACGAGCAGTACTTC.

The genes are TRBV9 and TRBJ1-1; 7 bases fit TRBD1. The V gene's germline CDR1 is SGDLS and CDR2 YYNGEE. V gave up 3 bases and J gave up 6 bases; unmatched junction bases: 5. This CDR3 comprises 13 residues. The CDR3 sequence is CASSEEGQSEAFF. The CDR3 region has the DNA TGTGCCAGCAGCGAGGAGGGACAGTCTGAAGCTTTCTTT.

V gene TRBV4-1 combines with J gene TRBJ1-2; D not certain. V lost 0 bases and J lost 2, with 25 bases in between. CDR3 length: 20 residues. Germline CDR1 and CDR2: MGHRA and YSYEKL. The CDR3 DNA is TGCGCCAGCAGCCAAGATTTTCAACTTGTCCCGCGACACCTCAACTATGGCTACACCTTC. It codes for CASSQDFQLVPRHLNYGYTF.